These 21 T cell receptor beta chains were sequenced from one sample in a study of blood T cells in healthy people across ages (dated by TCRdb to about 2015). The library was built by means of 5' RACE. The listed sequencing device is Illumina HiSeq 2500. The second PCR ran for about 6 to 12 cycles and used a J-beta primer mix along with a sample-barcoded 5' primer. Using fastp trimming at Q25 and MiXCR clonotype assembly, TCRdb reanalyzed the public sequencing data and kept in-frame beta chains. Under each unique CDR3 protein, matching rows form one entry showing the most common genes and DNA. The sample includes about 720,000 distinct CDR3 sequences, with 25% observed a single time. Approximately 4% of the sample belongs to the ten largest clones. The same sample was also studied in work on T cells of mothers and their children.

The sample comprised blood. The receptors come from a boy younger than 18 in good health.

The chain couples TRBV20-1 to TRBJ1-1; 8 bases match TRBD1. V was clipped by 2 bases and J by 0 bases; unmatched bases: 2. CDR1 DFQATT and CDR2 SNEGSKA come from the germline V gene (reference sequence). The CDR3 is made up of 14 amino acids. The CDR3 sequence: CSARQGAVNTEAFF. CDR3 DNA: TGCAGTGCTAGACAGGGGGCCGTGAACACTGAAGCTTTCTTT.

There are a few counts of this clonotype. The chain links TRBV15 to TRBJ2-7, with 8 bases identical to TRBD1. V dropped 2 bases and J dropped 3; count of bases not matched to a gene: 12. This CDR3 is 17 amino acids long. Germline-derived CDR1 and CDR2 are LNHNV and YYDKDF (reference sequence). CDR3 DNA: TGTGCCACCAGCAGAATACAGGGGGGTTGGACAAGCTACGAGCAGTACTTC. This codes for CATSRIQGGWTSYEQYF.

This clonotype was observed a few times. The genes are TRBV2 and TRBJ2-7; TRBD2 agrees at 10 bases. The CDR3 extends over 15 amino acids. The germline V gene encodes CDR1 SNHLY and CDR2 FYNNEI. V shed 5 bases and J 0 bases; nucleotides not matched to a gene: 4. The CDR3, as DNA: TGTGCCAGCAGTTTCACTAGCGGGGCCTCCTACGAGCAGTACTTC. The encoded protein is CASSFTSGASYEQYF.

This clonotype has more than one count but fewer than ten. The gene calls are TRBV20-1 and TRBJ2-3; 13 nucleotides line up with TRBD2. CDR1 is DFQATT and CDR2 is SNEGSKA in the germline V gene (reference sequence). The ends lost 0 bases at V and 7 bases at J; junction bases unmatched: 4. The CDR3 contains 15 residues. The CDR3 DNA reads as TGCAGTGCTAGAGATACTAGCGGGGGGGGCAATACGCAGTATTTT. Translating gives CSARDTSGGGNTQYF.

In this sample, this clonotype turned up a few times. The CDR3 is CASSQDRTGQVYGYTF. The CDR3 coding sequence is TGCGCCAGCAGCCAAGATCGAACAGGACAAGTCTATGGCTACACCTTC. This rearrangement joins TRBV4-3 to TRBJ1-2; D perhaps matches TRBD1 (5 bases). The germline V and J ends were trimmed by 0 bases and 4 bases, with 15 bases remaining between them. Looked up from germline, CDR1 is LGHNA and CDR2 is YSLEER. This CDR3 has 16 residues.

J is TRBJ2-7 and V is TRBV18; D remains unclear. Germline V lookup: CDR1 KGHSH, CDR2 LQKENI. Trimming cost V 5 bases and J 6 bases, with 14 bases left between them. The CDR3 is 13 residues long. The CDR3 region is CASSTTEGTEQYF. The CDR3 DNA reads TGTGCCAGCTCAACCACGGAAGGTACCGAGCAGTACTTC.

This chain uses TRBV5-1 with TRBJ2-5; D call uncertain. This CDR3 spans 14 amino acids. Trimming pared 0 bases from V and 4 bases from J, leaving 10 bases between. In germline, CDR1 is SGHRS, CDR2 YFSETQ. For the CDR3, the DNA is TGCGCCAGCAGCTTGGAGGGCAGGAGAGAGACCCAGTACTTC. The encoded protein is CASSLEGRRETQYF.

This clonotype was seen only a few times. The chain is built from TRBV12-3 or TRBV12-4 and TRBJ1-6, with D perhaps matching TRBD1 (6 bases). V shed 6 bases and J shed 7 bases, with 13 bases lying between them. This CDR3 has 14 residues. The CDR3 region is CASSSGQANSPLHF. The DNA of the CDR3 is TGTGCCAGCAGCTCGGGACAAGCAAATTCACCCCTCCACTTT.

A word on this clonotype: Mismatch with germline at one junction end may stem from a read error. V is TRBV12-3 or TRBV12-4 and J is TRBJ1-6, with a tentative D call TRBD1 (5 bases). The CDR3 runs 14 residues. Written as DNA, the CDR3 is TGTGCCAGCAGTTTGGCCGGGGGGAATTTACCCCTCCACTTT. Residues: CASSLAGGNLPLHF.

The V gene is TRBV4-3, the J gene TRBJ2-3, with D possibly being TRBD2 (6 bases). The germline V and J ends were trimmed by 0 bases and 6 bases, with 16 bases remaining between them. The germline gives CDR1 LGHNA, CDR2 YSLEER. CDR3 length: 16 residues. The CDR3 loop is CASSQDMERAGDTQYF. The CDR3, as DNA: TGCGCCAGCAGCCAAGATATGGAGCGGGCGGGGGATACGCAGTATTTT.

A few counts support this clonotype. The J gene is TRBJ2-5, the V gene TRBV30, with 10 positions matching TRBD1. The CDR3 is 13 amino acids. The germline gives CDR1 GTSNPN, CDR2 SVGIG (reference sequence). The ends lost 5 bases at V and 4 bases at J; junction bases unmatched: 4. Here the CDR3 reads CAWDRGPGETQYF. In nucleotides, the CDR3 is TGTGCCTGGGACAGGGGGCCGGGAGAGACCCAGTACTTC.

The CDR3 spells CASSPDRGTSYEQYF. For the CDR3, the DNA is TGTGCCAGCAGCCCCGACAGAGGGACCTCCTACGAGCAGTACTTC. The genes are TRBV7-2 and TRBJ2-7, with D tentatively TRBD1 or TRBD2 (5 bases each). The CDR3 has 15 residues. Germline CDR1 is SGHTA and CDR2 is FQGNSA. Trimming removed 5 bases from V and 0 bases from J, with 14 bases in between.

In its sample, this clonotype was seen a few times. This chain joins TRBV6-2 or TRBV6-3 and TRBJ2-3, with TRBD2 matching over 9 bases. After removal of 0 bases from V and 0 bases from J, the junction contained 7 bases not matched to a gene. The germline V gene encodes CDR1 MNHEY and CDR2 SVGEGT. The CDR3 contains 18 residues. CDR3 protein: CASSYSMGLAGSTDTQYF. CDR3 DNA sequence: TGTGCCAGCAGTTACTCGATGGGGCTAGCGGGGAGCACAGATACGCAGTATTTT.

This clonotype was found a few times. The chain joins TRBV7-9 to TRBJ2-3; 15 nucleotides match TRBD2. CDR1 and CDR2 (germline): SEHNR, FQNEAQ (reference sequence). The CDR3 totals 18 residues. V lost 5 bases, J lost 0 bases, and 6 bases stayed unmatched. For the CDR3, the DNA is TGTGCCAGCAGCCCCGGGACTAGCGGGAGGTCTAGCACAGATACGCAGTATTTT. Amino acid sequence: CASSPGTSGRSSTDTQYF. Full variable domain (remainder filled in from reference TRBV7-9 and TRBJ2-3): DTGVSQNPRHKITKRGQNVTFRCDPISEHNRLYWYRQTLGQGPEFLTYFQNEAQLEKSRLLSDRFSAERPKGSFSTLEIQRTEQGDSAMYLCASSPGTSGRSSTDTQYFGPGTRLTVL.

In this sample, this clonotype turned up once. The gene calls are TRBV29-1 and TRBJ1-1; the match to TRBD1 covers 8 bases. Germline loops: CDR1 SQVTM, CDR2 ANQGSEA. J gave up 3 bases and V 0 bases, and 6 bases lay outside the gene matches. The CDR3 loop spans 15 amino acids. This CDR3 is CSVEDRSQGDTEAFF. The CDR3 coding sequence is TGCAGCGTTGAAGATCGTTCACAGGGGGACACTGAAGCTTTCTTT.

This clonotype has more than one count but fewer than ten. The gene calls are TRBV29-1 and TRBJ2-5; a weak D match, TRBD2 (6 bases). The J call is uncertain, as TRBJ2-7 better fits the DNA end. CDR3 length: 14 residues. CDR1 and CDR2 from the germline V gene are SQVTM and ANQGSEA. Here the CDR3 DNA reads TGCAGCGTTGATTTCGGAGGGGCGGACTACGAGCAGTACTTC. It is translated as CSVDFGGADYEQYF.

J is TRBJ2-5 and V is TRBV28; 10 positions agree with TRBD2. J was trimmed by 2 bases and V by 6 bases; bases with no gene match: 12. CDR1 and CDR2 from the germline V gene are MDHEN and SYDVKM. CDR3 length equals 17 residues. The CDR3: CASRKDERTSGQETQYF. CDR3 in DNA: TGTGCCAGCAGGAAGGACGAACGGACTAGCGGACAAGAGACCCAGTACTTC. Full variable domain (remainder filled in from reference TRBV28 and TRBJ2-5): DVKVTQSSRYLVKRTGEKVFLECVQDMDHENMFWYRQDPGLGLRLIYFSYDVKMKEKGDIPEGYSVSREKKERFSLILESASTNQTSMYLCASRKDERTSGQETQYFGPGTRLLVL.

The CDR3 protein is CASVLGVGAEAFF. CDR3 sequence (DNA): TGTGCCAGCGTCCTCGGGGTTGGCGCTGAAGCTTTCTTT. The rearrangement uses TRBV6-5 and TRBJ1-1; no firm D call. There are 13 residues in the CDR3. V dropped 8 bases and J dropped 6 bases, with 16 bases sitting between them. CDR1 and CDR2 from the germline V gene are MNHEY and SVGAGI.

The CDR3 region is CSASQLADYNEQFF. CDR3 in DNA: TGCAGTGCTAGCCAGTTAGCGGACTACAATGAGCAGTTCTTC. The V gene is TRBV20-1, the J gene TRBJ2-1, with D perhaps matching TRBD2 (6 bases). The V end lost 3 bases, the J end lost 3 bases, and 12 bases lay between the germline ends. Germline-derived CDR1 and CDR2 are DFQATT and SNEGSKA (reference sequence). The CDR3 has 14 residues.

The DNA for the CDR3 is TGTGCCAGCAGGCCCGAGCAGCAGGGGTACGAGCAGTACTTC. It translates to CASRPEQQGYEQYF. This chain links TRBV27 with TRBJ2-7, with D possibly matching TRBD1 (6 bases). The V gene lost 6 bases and the J gene lost 4 bases, with 16 bases spanning the gap. The germline gives CDR1 MNHEY, CDR2 SMNVEV (reference sequence). The CDR3 loop spans 14 amino acids.

The rearrangement links TRBV9 to TRBJ2-7; the match to TRBD2 covers 7 bases. Per the germline V gene, CDR1 is SGDLS and CDR2 is YYNGEE. The CDR3 sequence is 16 residues long. With 4 bases clipped from V and 0 bases from J, the junction kept 10 bases outside the gene matches. The DNA of the CDR3 is TGTGCCAGCAGCCTGGGGGGGACCAAGAGCTCCTACGAGCAGTACTTC. It codes for CASSLGGTKSSYEQYF.